This T cell receptor beta chain was profiled in a study of blood T cell repertoires in COVID-19. Looking at the study overall: From T cells, B-cell-depleted T cells, or PBMCs came the material, which was cDNA or gDNA.

Per the authors' pipeline: Reference gene primer amplification yielded estimated nucleated cell counts. Clones were read by immunoSEQ multiplex PCR, and TCRdb kept only the in-frame ones, dropping some. V, J and clone size derive from that table, while D and trimming were established from the DNA sequence. The data contain roughly 100,000 clones, about four fifths of them singletons. The CDR3 has 12 residues. Germline CDR1 is GTSNPN and CDR2 is SVGIG (reference sequence). V lost 8 bases and J lost 2, with 10 bases in between. The sequencing input was peripheral blood. The receptor's source is a human donor in a cohort sampled during active COVID-19. The chain couples TRBV30 to TRBJ1-3, with no clear D. As DNA, the CDR3 is TGTGCCGCACGGGTCCCTGGAAACACCATATATTTT. Protein sequence: CAARVPGNTIYF.